Included here is one T cell receptor beta chain sequence, with context. The data were obtained in a study of blood T cell repertoires in COVID-19. On the study more broadly: Sources were T cells, B-cell-depleted T cells, or PBMCs; the material itself was cDNA or gDNA.

Seattle patients were enrolled while actively infected and followed longitudinally. The CDR3 runs to 15 residues. Germline V gene sequence: CDR1 LNHDA, CDR2 SQIVND (reference sequence). V lost 3 bases and J lost 2; bases outside the gene matches: 6. As originally analysed: Quantification of nucleated cells was approximated via reference gene primer amplification. Clones were read by immunoSEQ multiplex PCR, and TCRdb kept only the in-frame ones, dropping some. V and J calls and clone size are given by that table; D and trimming were obtained from the DNA. The sample contains approximately 60,000 clones, roughly 87% of which appear only once.

The material sequenced was peripheral blood. The chain couples TRBV19 to TRBJ2-7; TRBD1 matches at 8 bases. This sequence originates from a woman aged 80 or older with COVID-19, enrolled during active disease. CDR3 sequence: CASSIPGQGPYEQYF. DNA for the CDR3: TGTGCCAGTAGTATCCCCGGACAGGGACCCTACGAGCAGTACTTC. The variable domain in full, completed from reference TRBV19 and TRBJ2-7, reads DGGITQSPKYLFRKEGQNVTLSCEQNLNHDAMYWYRQDPGQGLRLIYYSQIVNDFQKGDIAEGYSVSREKKESFPLTVTSAQKNPTAFYLCASSIPGQGPYEQYFGPGTRLTVT.